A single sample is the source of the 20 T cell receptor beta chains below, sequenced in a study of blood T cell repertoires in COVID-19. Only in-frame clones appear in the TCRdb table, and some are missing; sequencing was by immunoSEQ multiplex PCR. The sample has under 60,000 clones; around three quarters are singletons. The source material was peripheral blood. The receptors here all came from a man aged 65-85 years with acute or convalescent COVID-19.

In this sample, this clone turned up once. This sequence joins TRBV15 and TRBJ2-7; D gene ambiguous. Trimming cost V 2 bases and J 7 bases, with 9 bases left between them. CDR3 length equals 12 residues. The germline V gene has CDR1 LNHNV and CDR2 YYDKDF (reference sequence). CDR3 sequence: CATSRPLEEQYF. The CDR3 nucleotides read TGTGCCACCAGCAGACCCCTAGAAGAGCAGTACTTC.

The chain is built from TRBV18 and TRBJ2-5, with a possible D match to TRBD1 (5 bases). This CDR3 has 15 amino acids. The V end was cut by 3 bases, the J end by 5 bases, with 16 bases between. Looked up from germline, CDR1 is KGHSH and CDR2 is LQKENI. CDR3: CASSPGRARPETQYF. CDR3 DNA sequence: TGTGCCAGCTCACCTGGCAGGGCTAGGCCGGAGACCCAGTACTTC.

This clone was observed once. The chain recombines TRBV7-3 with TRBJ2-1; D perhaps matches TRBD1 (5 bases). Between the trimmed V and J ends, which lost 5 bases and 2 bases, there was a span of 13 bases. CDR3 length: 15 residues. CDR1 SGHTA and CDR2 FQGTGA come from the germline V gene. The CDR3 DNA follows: TGTGCCAGCAGCCCCAGGGAAACCCCCTACAATGAGCAGTTCTTC. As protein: CASSPRETPYNEQFF.

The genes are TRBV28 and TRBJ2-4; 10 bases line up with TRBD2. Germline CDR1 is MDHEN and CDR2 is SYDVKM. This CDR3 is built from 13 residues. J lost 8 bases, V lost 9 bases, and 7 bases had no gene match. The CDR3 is CASKREGHDIQYF. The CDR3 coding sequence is TGTGCCAGTAAGCGGGAGGGCCACGACATTCAGTACTTC.

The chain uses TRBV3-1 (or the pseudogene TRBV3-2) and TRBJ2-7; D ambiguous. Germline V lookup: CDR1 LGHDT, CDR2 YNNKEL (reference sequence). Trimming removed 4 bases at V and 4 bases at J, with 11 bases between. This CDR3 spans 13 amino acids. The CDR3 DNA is TGTGCCAGCAGCCGAAATAGAGGATACGAGCAGTACTTC. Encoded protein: CASSRNRGYEQYF.

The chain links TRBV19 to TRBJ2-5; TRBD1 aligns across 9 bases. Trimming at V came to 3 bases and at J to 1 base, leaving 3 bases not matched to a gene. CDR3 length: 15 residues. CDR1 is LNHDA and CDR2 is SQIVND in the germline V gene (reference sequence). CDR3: CASSMLGQGQETQYF. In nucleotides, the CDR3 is TGTGCCAGTAGTATGCTGGGACAGGGCCAAGAGACCCAGTACTTC. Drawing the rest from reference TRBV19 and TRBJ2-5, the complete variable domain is DGGITQSPKYLFRKEGQNVTLSCEQNLNHDAMYWYRQDPGQGLRLIYYSQIVNDFQKGDIAEGYSVSREKKESFPLTVTSAQKNPTAFYLCASSMLGQGQETQYFGPGTRLLVL.

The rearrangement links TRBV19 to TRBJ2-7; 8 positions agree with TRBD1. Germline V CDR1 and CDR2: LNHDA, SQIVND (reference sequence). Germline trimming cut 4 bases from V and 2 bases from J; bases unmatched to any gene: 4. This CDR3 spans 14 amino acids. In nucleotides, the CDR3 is TGTGCCAGTAGTAGCTGGGACAGGCCCTACGAGCAGTACTTC. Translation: CASSSWDRPYEQYF.

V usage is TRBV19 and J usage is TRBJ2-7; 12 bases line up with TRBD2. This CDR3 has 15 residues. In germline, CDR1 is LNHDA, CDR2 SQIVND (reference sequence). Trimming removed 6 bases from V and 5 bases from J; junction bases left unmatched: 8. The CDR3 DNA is TGTGCCAGTAGCCTACGGACTAGCGGGACTGACGAGCAGTACTTC. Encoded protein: CASSLRTSGTDEQYF.

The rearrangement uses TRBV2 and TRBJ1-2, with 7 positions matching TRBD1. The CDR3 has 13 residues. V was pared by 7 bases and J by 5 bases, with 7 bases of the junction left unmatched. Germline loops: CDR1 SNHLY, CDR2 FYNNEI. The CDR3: CASTLQGVYGYTF. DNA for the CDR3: TGTGCCAGCACCCTCCAGGGGGTATATGGCTACACCTTC.

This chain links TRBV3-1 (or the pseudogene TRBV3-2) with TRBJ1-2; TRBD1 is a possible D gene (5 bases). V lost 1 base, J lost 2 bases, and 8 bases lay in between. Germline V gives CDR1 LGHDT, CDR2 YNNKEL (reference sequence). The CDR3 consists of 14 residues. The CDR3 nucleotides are TGTGCCAGCAGCCAAGGACAGTTGAACTATGGCTACACCTTC. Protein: CASSQGQLNYGYTF.

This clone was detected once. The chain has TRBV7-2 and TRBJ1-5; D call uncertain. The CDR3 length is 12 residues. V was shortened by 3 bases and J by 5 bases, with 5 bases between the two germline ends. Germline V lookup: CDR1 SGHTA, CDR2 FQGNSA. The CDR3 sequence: CASSFQYQPQHF. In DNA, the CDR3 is TGTGCCAGCAGCTTCCAATATCAGCCCCAGCATTTT.

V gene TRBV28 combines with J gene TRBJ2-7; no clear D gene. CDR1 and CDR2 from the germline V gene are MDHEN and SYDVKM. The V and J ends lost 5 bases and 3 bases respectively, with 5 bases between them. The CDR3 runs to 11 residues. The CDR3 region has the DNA TGTGCCAGCAGTCCACACTACGAGCAGTACTTC. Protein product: CASSPHYEQYF.

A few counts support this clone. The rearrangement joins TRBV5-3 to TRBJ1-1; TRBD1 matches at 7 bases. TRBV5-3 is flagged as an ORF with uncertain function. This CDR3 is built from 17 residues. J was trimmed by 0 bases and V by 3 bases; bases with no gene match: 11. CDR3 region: CARSYRGTEAVNTEAFF. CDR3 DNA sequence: TGTGCCAGAAGCTATCGAGGGACAGAAGCCGTGAACACTGAAGCTTTCTTT.

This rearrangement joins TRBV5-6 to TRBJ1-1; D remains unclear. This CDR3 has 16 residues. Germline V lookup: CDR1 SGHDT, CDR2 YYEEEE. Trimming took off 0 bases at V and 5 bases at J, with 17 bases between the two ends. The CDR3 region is CASSLVKVGRRTEAFF. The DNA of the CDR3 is TGTGCCAGCAGCTTGGTTAAAGTCGGCAGGAGGACTGAAGCTTTCTTT.

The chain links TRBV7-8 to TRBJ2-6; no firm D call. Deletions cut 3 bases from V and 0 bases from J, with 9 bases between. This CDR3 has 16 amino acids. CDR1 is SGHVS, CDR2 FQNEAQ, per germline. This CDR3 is CASSFSARSGANVLTF. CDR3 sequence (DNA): TGTGCCAGCAGCTTTTCAGCGCGCTCTGGGGCCAACGTCCTGACTTTC.

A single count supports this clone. Here the CDR3 reads CASSYNRDTEAFF. Written as DNA, the CDR3 is TGTGCCAGCAGTTATAACAGGGACACTGAAGCTTTCTTT. V usage is TRBV6-5 and J usage is TRBJ1-1, with D perhaps matching TRBD1 (6 bases). Germline CDR1 and CDR2: MNHEY and SVGAGI. The CDR3 is 13 amino acids. Trimming took 3 bases from V and 3 from J, leaving 8 bases between them.

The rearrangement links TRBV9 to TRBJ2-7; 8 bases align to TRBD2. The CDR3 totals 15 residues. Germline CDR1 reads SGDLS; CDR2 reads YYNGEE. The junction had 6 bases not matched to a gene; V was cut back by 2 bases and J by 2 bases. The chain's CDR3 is CASSVFPAGAYEQYF. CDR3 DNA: TGTGCCAGCAGCGTCTTCCCAGCGGGAGCCTACGAGCAGTACTTC.

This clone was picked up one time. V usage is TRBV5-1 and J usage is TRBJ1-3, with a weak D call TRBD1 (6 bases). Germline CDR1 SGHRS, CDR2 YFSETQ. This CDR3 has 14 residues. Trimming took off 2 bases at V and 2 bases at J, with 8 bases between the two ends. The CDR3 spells CASSFSGAGNTIYF. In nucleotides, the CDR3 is TGCGCCAGCAGCTTCTCAGGGGCTGGAAACACCATATATTTT.

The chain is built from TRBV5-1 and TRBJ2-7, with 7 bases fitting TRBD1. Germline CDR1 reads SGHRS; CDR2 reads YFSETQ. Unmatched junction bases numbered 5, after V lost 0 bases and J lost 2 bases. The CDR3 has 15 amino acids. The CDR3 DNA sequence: TGCGCCAGCAGCTTGGAGGGACAGCCGACCTACGAGCAGTACTTC. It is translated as CASSLEGQPTYEQYF. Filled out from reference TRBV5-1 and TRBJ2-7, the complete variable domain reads KAGVTQTPRYLIKTRGQQVTLSCSPISGHRSVSWYQQTPGQGLQFLFEYFSETQRNKGNFPGRFSGRQFSNSRSEMNVSTLELGDSALYLCASSLEGQPTYEQYFGPGTRLTVT.

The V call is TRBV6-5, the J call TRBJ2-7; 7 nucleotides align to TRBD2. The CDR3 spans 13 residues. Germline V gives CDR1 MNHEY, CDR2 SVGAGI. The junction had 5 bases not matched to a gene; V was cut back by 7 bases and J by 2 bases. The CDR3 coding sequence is TGTGCCAGCACCCTAGCGGACCCCTACGAGCAGTACTTC. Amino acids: CASTLADPYEQYF.